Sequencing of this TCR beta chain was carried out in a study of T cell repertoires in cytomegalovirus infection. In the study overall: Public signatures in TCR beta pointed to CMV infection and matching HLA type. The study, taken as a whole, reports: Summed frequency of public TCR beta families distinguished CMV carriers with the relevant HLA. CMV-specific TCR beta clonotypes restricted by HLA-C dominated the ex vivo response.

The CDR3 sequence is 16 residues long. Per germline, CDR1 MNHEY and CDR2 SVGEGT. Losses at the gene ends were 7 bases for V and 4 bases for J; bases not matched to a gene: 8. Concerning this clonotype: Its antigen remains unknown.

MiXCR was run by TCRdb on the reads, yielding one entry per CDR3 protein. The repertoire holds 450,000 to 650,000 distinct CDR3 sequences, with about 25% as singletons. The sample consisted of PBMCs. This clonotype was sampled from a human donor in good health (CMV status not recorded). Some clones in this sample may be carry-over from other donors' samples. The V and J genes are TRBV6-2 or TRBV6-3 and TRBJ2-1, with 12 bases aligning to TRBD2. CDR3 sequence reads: CASTRTSGTRYNEQFF. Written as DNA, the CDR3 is TGTGCCAGCACCAGGACTAGCGGGACGAGATACAATGAGCAGTTCTTC.